The T cell receptor (beta chain) described here comes from a study of T cell responses to AZD1222 COVID-19 vaccine. Study-level findings and limits: Donor demographics were predominantly white British with a female majority; clonal diversity may be underestimated. Repertoires in all cases were sampled only once the peak T cell response had passed. Baseline serology detected seropositivity in only five or six AZD1222 recipients. Receipt of two AZD1222 doses was followed by a rise in Spike-specific TCR breadth and depth.

Using immunoSEQ multiplex PCR, the repertoire was profiled, and TCRdb retains in-frame clones only, with some absent. This table has roughly 130,000 clones, 91% appearing once. Regarding this clone: Its specificity is unknown.

The specimen comprised peripheral blood, sampled on day 0 of AZD1222 vaccination. The receptor was isolated from an adult in good health.

The CDR3 nucleotides read TGCGCCAGCAGCGGGACAGCAACTAATGAAAAACTGTTTTTT. Encoded protein: CASSGTATNEKLFF. This chain connects TRBV5-1 to TRBJ1-4; 7 nucleotides align to TRBD1. Germline V gene lookup returns CDR1 SGHRS and CDR2 YFSETQ. V shed 4 bases, J shed 0 bases, and the junction held 0 bases outside the gene matches. This CDR3 region has 14 residues.